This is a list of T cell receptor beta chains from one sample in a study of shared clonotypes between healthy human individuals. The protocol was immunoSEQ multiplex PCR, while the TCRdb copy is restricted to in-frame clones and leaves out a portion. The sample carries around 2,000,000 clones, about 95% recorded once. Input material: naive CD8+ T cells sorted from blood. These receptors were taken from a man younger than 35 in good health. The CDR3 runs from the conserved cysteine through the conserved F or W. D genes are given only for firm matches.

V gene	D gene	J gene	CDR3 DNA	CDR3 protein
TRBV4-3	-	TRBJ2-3	TGCGCCAGCAGCCAAGAAACCCATCCAAACACAGATACGCAGTATTTT	CASSQETHPNTDTQYF
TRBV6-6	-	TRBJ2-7	TGTGCCAGCAGTTCTGGGACTTACGAGCAGTACTTC	CASSSGTYEQYF
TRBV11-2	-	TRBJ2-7	TGTGCCAGCAGCCTCGACCGTCACGAGCAGTACTTC	CASSLDRHEQYF
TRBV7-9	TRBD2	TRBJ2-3	TGTGCCAGCAGCTCGGTGCTTATAGCGGGAGGCACAGATACGCAGTATTTT	CASSSVLIAGGTDTQYF
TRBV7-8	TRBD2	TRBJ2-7	TGTGCCAGCAGCCAATCCGGACTAGCGGGAGACGAGCAGTACTTC	CASSQSGLAGDEQYF
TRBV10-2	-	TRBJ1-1	TGCGCCAGCAGTGAGGGGGCAGGGAACACTGAAGCTTTCTTT	CASSEGAGNTEAFF
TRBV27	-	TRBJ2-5	TGTGCCAGCAGTCCCGTTCATCAAGAGACCCAGTACTTC	CASSPVHQETQYF
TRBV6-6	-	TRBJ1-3	TGTGCCAGCAGTAAAGACCGAGACTCTGGAAACACCATATATTTT	CASSKDRDSGNTIYF
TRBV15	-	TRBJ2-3	TGTGCCACCAGTCCGGCGGCTGATACGCAGTATTTT	CATSPAADTQYF
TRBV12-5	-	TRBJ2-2	TGTGCTAGTGGTTCCCCCCTTTTCACCGGGGAGCTGTTTTTT	CASGSPLFTGELFF
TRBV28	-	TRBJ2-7	TGTGCCAGCACCGTACAGGGAACCTACGAGCAGTACTTC	CASTVQGTYEQYF
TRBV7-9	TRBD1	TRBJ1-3	TGTGCCAGCAGCCCGAAAGAAACCGGGACAGGGGGCTTCGGAAACACCATATATTTT	CASSPKETGTGGFGNTIYF
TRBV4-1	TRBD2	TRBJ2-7	TGCGCCAGCAGCCAAGGTCCAGCGGGAAGCTCCTACGAGCAGTACTTC	CASSQGPAGSSYEQYF
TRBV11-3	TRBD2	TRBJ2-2	TGTGCCAGCAGCCCGACTAGCGGGGGACGCCGGGAGCTGTTTTTT	CASSPTSGGRRELFF
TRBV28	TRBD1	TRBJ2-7	TGTGCCAGCAGGCAGGACAGGCCACACTACGAGCAGTACTTC	CASRQDRPHYEQYF
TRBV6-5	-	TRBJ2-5	TGTGCCAGCAGTGCCCTGCGGACGATAGCCGAGACCCAGTACTTC	CASSALRTIAETQYF